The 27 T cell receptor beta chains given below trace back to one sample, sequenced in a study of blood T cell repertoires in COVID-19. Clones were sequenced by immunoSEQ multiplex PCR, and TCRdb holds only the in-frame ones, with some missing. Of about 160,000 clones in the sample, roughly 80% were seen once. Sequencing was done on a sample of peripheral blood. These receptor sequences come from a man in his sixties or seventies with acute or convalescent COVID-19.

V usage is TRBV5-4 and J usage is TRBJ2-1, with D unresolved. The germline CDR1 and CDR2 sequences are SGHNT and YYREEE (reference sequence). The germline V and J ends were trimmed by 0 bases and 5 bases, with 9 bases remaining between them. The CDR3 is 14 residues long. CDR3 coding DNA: TGTGCCAGCAGCTTGGAGAGTGGTAACAATGAGCAGTTCTTC. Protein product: CASSLESGNNEQFF. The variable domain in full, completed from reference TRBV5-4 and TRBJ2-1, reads ETGVTQSPTHLIKTRGQQVTLRCSSQSGHNTVSWYQQALGQGPQFIFQYYREEENGRGNFPPRFSGLQFPNYSSELNVNALELDDSALYLCASSLESGNNEQFFGPGTRLTVL.

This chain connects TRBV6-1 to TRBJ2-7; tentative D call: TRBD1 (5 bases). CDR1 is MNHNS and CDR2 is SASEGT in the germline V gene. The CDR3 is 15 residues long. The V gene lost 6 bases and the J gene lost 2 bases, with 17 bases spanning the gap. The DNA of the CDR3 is TGTGCCAGCAGACCTATTGACAGTCCTCCCTACGAGCAGTACTTC. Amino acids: CASRPIDSPPYEQYF.

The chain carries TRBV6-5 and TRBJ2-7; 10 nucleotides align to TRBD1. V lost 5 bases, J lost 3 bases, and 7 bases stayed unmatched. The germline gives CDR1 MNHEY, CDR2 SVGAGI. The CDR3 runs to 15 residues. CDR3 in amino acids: CASSPRGQGSYEQYF. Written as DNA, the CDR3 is TGTGCCAGCAGTCCCAGGGGACAGGGGAGCTACGAGCAGTACTTC.

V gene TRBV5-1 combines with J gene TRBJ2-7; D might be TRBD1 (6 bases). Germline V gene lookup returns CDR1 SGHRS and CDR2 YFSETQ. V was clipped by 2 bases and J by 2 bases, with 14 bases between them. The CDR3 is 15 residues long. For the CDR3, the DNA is TGCGCCAGCAGCTTTTCCGGGACATCCACCTACGAGCAGTACTTC. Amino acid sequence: CASSFSGTSTYEQYF. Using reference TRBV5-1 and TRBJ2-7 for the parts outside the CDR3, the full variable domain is KAGVTQTPRYLIKTRGQQVTLSCSPISGHRSVSWYQQTPGQGLQFLFEYFSETQRNKGNFPGRFSGRQFSNSRSEMNVSTLELGDSALYLCASSFSGTSTYEQYFGPGTRLTVT.

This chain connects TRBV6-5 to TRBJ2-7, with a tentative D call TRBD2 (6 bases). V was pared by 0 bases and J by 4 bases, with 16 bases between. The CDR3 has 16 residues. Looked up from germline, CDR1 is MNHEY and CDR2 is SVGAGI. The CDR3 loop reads CASSYSASGVGYEQYF. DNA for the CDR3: TGTGCCAGCAGTTACTCCGCTTCGGGGGTTGGGTACGAGCAGTACTTC.

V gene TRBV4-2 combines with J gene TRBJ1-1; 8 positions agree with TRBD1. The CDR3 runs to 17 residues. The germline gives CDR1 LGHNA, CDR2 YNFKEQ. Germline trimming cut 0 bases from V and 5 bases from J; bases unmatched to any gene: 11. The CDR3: CASSQEGPAGGWTEAFF. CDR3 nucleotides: TGTGCCAGCAGCCAAGAAGGCCCCGCAGGGGGCTGGACTGAAGCTTTCTTT.

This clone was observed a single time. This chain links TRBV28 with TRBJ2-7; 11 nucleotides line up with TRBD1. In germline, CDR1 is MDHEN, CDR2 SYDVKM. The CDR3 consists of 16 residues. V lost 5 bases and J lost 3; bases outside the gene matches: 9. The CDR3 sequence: CASSLSLGTGGYEQYF. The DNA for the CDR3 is TGTGCCAGCAGTCTCTCGCTCGGGACAGGGGGCTACGAGCAGTACTTC. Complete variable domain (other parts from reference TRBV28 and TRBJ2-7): DVKVTQSSRYLVKRTGEKVFLECVQDMDHENMFWYRQDPGLGLRLIYFSYDVKMKEKGDIPEGYSVSREKKERFSLILESASTNQTSMYLCASSLSLGTGGYEQYFGPGTRLTVT.

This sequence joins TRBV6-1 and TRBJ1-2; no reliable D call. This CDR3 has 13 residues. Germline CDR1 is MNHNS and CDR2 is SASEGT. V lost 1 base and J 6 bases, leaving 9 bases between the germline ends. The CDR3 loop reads CASSEVGGDGYTF. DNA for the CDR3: TGTGCCAGCAGTGAAGTCGGCGGGGATGGCTACACCTTC.

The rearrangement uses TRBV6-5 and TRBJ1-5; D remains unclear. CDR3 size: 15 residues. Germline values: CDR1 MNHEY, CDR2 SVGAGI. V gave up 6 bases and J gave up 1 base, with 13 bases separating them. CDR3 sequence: CASSQTIGSNQPQHF. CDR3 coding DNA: TGTGCCAGCAGCCAGACAATTGGGAGCAATCAGCCCCAGCATTTT.

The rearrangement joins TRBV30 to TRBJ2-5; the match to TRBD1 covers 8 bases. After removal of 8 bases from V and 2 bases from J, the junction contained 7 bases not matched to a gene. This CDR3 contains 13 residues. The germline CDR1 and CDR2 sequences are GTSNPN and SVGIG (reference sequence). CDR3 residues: CARTGQDQETQYF. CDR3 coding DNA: TGTGCCCGGACAGGGCAGGATCAAGAGACCCAGTACTTC.

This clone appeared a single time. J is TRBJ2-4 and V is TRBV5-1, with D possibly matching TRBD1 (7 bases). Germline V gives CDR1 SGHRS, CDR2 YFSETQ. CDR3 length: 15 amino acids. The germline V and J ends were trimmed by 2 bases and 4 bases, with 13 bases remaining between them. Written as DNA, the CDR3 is TGCGCCAGCAGCTTAGGGGGGACAGCTAAAAACATTCAGTACTTC. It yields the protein CASSLGGTAKNIQYF.

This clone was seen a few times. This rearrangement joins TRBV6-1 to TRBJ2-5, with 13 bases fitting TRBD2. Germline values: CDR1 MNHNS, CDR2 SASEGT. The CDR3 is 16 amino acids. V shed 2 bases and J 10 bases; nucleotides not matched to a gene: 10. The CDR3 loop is CASSERTSGRQGGQYF. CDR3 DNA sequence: TGTGCCAGCAGTGAACGGACTAGCGGGAGACAGGGTGGCCAGTACTTC.

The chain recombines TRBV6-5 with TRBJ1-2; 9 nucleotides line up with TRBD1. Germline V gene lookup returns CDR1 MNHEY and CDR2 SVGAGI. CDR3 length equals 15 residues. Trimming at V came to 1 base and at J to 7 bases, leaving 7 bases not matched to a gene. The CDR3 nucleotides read TGTGCCAGCAGTTACTTACAGGGGGCGGTCCGTGGCTACACCTTC. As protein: CASSYLQGAVRGYTF.

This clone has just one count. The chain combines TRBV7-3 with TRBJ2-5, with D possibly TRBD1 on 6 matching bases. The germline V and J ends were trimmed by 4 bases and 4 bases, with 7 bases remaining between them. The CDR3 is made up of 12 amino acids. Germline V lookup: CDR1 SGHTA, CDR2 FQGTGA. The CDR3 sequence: CASSSRGETQYF. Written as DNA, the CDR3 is TGTGCCAGCAGCTCCAGGGGAGAGACCCAGTACTTC.

The CDR3 spells CASSLVEGSEQYF. The CDR3 region has the DNA TGCGCCAGCAGCTTGGTTGAGGGTAGCGAGCAGTACTTC. The gene calls are TRBV5-1 and TRBJ2-7, with TRBD2 as a possible D gene (5 bases). The germline CDR1 and CDR2 sequences are SGHRS and YFSETQ. CDR3 length: 13 amino acids. Trimming shortened V by 0 bases and J by 6 bases, and 10 bases separated the two germline ends.

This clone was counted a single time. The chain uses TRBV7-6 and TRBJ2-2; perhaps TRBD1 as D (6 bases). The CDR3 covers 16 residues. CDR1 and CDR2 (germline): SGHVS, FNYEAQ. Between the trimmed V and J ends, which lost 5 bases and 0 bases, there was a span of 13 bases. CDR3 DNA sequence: TGTGCCAGCAGCATCAGAAACAGGGCGAACACCGGGGAGCTGTTTTTT. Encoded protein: CASSIRNRANTGELFF. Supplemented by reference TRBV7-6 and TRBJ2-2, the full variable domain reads GAGVSQSPRYKVTKRGQDVALRCDPISGHVSLYWYRQALGQGPEFLTYFNYEAQQDKSGLPNDRFSAERPEGSISTLTIQRTEQRDSAMYRCASSIRNRANTGELFFGEGSRLTVL.

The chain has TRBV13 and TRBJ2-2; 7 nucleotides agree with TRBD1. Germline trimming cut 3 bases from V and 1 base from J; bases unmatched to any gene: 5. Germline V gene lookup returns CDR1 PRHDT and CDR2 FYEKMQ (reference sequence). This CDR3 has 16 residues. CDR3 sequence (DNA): TGTGCCAGCAGCTTCACAGGGGCCATGAACACCGGGGAGCTGTTTTTT. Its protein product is CASSFTGAMNTGELFF.

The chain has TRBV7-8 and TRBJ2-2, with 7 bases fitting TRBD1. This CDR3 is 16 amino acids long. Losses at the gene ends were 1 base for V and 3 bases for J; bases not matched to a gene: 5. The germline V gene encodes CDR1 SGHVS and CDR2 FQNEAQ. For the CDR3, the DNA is TGTGCCAGCAGCTTAGGACCGGGACAGCACACCGGGGAGCTGTTTTTT. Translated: CASSLGPGQHTGELFF.

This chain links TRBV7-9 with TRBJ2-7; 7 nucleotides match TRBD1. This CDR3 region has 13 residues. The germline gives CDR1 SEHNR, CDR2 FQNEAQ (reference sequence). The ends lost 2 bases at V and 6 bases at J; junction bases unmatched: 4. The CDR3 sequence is CASSLQGESEQYF. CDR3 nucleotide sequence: TGTGCCAGCAGCTTACAGGGGGAAAGCGAGCAGTACTTC.

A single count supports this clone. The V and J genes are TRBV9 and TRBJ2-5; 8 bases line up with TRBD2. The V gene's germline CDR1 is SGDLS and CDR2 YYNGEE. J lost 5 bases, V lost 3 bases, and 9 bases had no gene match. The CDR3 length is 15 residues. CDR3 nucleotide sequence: TGTGCCAGCAGCGGGACCGGGGGGGCCGGGGAGACCCAGTACTTC. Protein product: CASSGTGGAGETQYF.

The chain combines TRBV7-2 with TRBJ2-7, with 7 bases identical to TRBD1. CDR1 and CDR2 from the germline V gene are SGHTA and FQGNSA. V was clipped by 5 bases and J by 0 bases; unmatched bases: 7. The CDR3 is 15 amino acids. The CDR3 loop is CASSIGTDFSYEQYF. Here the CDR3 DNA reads TGTGCCAGCAGCATTGGGACAGATTTCTCCTACGAGCAGTACTTC. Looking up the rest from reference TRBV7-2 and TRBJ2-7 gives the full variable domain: GAGVSQSPSNKVTEKGKDVELRCDPISGHTALYWYRQSLGQGLEFLIYFQGNSAPDKSGLPSDRFSAERTGGSVSTLTIQRTQQEDSAVYLCASSIGTDFSYEQYFGPGTRLTVT.

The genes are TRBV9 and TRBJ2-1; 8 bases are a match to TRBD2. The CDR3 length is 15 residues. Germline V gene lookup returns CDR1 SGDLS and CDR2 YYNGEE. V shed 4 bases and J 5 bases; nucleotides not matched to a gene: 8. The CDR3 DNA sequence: TGTGCCAGCAGCCCCACGGGACTAGTCGACAATGAGCAGTTCTTC. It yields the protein CASSPTGLVDNEQFF. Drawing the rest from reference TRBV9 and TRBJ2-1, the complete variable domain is DSGVTQTPKHLITATGQRVTLRCSPRSGDLSVYWYQQSLDQGLQFLIQYYNGEERAKGNILERFSAQQFPDLHSELNLSSLELGDSALYFCASSPTGLVDNEQFFGPGTRLTVL.

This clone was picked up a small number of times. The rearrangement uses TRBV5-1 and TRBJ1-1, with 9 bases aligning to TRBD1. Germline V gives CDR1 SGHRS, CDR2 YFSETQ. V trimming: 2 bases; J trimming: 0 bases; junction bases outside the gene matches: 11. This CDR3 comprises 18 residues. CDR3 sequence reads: CASSLRPGTGSMNTEAFF. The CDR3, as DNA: TGCGCCAGCAGCTTACGTCCCGGGACAGGGTCAATGAACACTGAAGCTTTCTTT. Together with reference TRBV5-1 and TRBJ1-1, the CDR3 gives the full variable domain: KAGVTQTPRYLIKTRGQQVTLSCSPISGHRSVSWYQQTPGQGLQFLFEYFSETQRNKGNFPGRFSGRQFSNSRSEMNVSTLELGDSALYLCASSLRPGTGSMNTEAFFGQGTRLTVV.

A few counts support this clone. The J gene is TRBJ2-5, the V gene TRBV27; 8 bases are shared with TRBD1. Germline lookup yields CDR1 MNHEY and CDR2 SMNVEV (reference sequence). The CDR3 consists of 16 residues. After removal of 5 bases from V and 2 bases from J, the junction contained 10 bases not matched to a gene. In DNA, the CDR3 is TGTGCCAGCAGTGCCCGGGACAGGAGCTTTCAAGAGACCCAGTACTTC. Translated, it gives CASSARDRSFQETQYF.

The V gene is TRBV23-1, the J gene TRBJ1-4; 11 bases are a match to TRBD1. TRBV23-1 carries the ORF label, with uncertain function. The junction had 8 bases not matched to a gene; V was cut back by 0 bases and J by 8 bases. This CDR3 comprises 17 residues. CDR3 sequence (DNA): TGCGCCAGCAGTCAATCTCGCCCGGGACAGGGGGACGAAAAACTGTTTTTT. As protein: CASSQSRPGQGDEKLFF.

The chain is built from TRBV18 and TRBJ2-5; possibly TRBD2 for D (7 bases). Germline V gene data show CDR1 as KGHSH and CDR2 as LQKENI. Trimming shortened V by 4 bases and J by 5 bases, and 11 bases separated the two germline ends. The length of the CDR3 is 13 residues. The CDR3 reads CASSQGGRETQYF. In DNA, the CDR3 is TGTGCCAGCTCACAGGGGGGGCGCGAGACCCAGTACTTC.

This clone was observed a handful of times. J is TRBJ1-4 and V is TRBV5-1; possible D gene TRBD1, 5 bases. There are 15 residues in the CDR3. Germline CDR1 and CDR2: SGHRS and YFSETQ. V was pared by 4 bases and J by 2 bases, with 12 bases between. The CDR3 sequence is CASSPRQGTNEKLFF. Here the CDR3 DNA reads TGCGCCAGCAGCCCGCGGCAGGGTACTAATGAAAAACTGTTTTTT.